This T cell receptor beta chain was sequenced during a study of blood T cell repertoires in COVID-19. CDR3 length: 13 amino acids. Germline CDR1 MNHEY, CDR2 SMNVEV (reference sequence). V gave up 8 bases and J gave up 5 bases, with 15 bases separating them. Here immunoSEQ multiplex PCR was the method, and the copy in TCRdb shows in-frame clones only, minus some. The profile covers more than 200,000 clones, with approximately 81% appearing a single time and approximately 10% taken by the ten largest. Source material: peripheral blood. This clonotype was sampled from a woman over 75 with COVID-19, enrolled during active disease. This rearrangement joins TRBV27 to TRBJ1-2; D is unclear. CDR3 sequence: CASQRGAGYGYTF. The CDR3 DNA follows: TGTGCCAGCCAACGAGGCGCGGGATATGGCTACACCTTC.